The TCR beta chain under discussion was sequenced for a study of OX40 agonist ivuxolimab in advanced cancers. About the research overall: Three patients responded partially, comprising one with hepatocellular carcinoma and two with cutaneous melanoma. Study-level points and caveats: Clonal expansion was seen in CD4+ and CD8+ blood T cells by week 6 at 0.1 to 3.0 mg/kg.

Libraries were prepared by immunoSEQ multiplex PCR; TCRdb keeps only in-frame clonotypes and omits some of them. The table records 9,500 to 13,000 clones, 65% to 85% of them present only once. As to this clone: Its antigen is not known.

V was trimmed by 0 bases and J by 5 bases, leaving 9 bases between them. The germline V gene encodes CDR1 SGDLS and CDR2 YYNGEE. The CDR3 totals 14 residues. The clonotype originates from an adult with an advanced solid tumor such as melanoma, head and neck, liver or kidney cancer. The J gene is TRBJ2-1, the V gene TRBV9, with D perhaps matching TRBD2 (5 bases). Sequenced material: CD4+ or CD8+ T cells sorted from blood, taken in a trial of the OX40 agonist ivuxolimab. The CDR3 DNA is TGTGCCAGCAGCGTAGGGACTGGTCACAATGAGCAGTTCTTC. It encodes CASSVGTGHNEQFF.